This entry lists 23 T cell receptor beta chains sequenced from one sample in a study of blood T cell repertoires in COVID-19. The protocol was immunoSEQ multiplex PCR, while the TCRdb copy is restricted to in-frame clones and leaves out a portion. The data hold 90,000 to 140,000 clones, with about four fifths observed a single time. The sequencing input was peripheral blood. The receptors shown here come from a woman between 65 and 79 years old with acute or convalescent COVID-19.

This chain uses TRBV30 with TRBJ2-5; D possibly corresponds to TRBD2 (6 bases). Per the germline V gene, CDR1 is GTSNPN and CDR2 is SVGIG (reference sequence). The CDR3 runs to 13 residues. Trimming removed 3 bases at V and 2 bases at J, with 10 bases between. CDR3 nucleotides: TGTGCCTGGAGAAAGGCGGGACAAGAGACCCAGTACTTC. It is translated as CAWRKAGQETQYF.

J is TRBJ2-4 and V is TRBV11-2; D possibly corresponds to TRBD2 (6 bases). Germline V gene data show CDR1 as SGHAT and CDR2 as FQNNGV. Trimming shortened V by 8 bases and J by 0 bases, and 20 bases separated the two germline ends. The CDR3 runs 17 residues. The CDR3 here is CASSWVRGGRAKNIQYF. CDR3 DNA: TGTGCCAGCTCGTGGGTACGGGGAGGACGAGCCAAAAACATTCAGTACTTC.

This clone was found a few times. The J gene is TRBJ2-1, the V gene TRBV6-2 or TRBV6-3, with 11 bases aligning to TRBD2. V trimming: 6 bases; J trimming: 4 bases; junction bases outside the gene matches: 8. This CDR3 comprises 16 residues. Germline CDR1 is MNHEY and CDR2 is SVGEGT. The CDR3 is CASSHSGGAPYNEQFF. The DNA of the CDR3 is TGTGCCAGCAGCCATAGCGGGGGGGCCCCTTACAATGAGCAGTTCTTC.

CDR3 in amino acids: CASSQEGQGGYGYTF. DNA of the CDR3: TGCGCCAGCAGCCAGGAGGGACAGGGGGGCTATGGCTACACCTTC. The rearrangement uses TRBV4-3 and TRBJ1-2, with 11 positions matching TRBD1. The CDR3 loop spans 15 amino acids. Germline CDR1 reads LGHNA; CDR2 reads YSLEER. The trim removed 3 bases at V and 4 bases at J, leaving 4 bases unmatched.

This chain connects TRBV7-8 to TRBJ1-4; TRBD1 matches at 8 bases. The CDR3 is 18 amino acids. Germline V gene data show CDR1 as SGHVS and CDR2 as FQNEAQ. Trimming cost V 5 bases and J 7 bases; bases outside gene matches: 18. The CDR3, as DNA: TGTGCCAGCAGCCCAGGGAACGGTTGGACAGGGAGTGGTGAAAAACTGTTTTTT. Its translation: CASSPGNGWTGSGEKLFF.

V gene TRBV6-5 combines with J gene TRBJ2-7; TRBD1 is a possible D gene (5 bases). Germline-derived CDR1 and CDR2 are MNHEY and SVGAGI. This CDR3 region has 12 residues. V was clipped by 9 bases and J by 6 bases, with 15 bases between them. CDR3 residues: CASLQGFSEQYF. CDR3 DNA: TGTGCCAGTCTCCAGGGCTTTTCCGAGCAGTACTTC.

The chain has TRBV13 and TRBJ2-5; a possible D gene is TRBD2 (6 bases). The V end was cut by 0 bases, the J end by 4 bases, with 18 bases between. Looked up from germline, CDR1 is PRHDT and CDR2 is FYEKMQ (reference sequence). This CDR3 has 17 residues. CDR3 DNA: TGTGCCAGCAGCTTAGGCCTAAACTCGAAGGAGGGAGAGACCCAGTACTTC. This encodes CASSLGLNSKEGETQYF. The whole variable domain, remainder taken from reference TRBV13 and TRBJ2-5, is AAGVIQSPRHLIKEKRETATLKCYPIPRHDTVYWYQQGPGQDPQFLISFYEKMQSDKGSIPDRFSAQQFSDYHSELNMSSLELGDSALYFCASSLGLNSKEGETQYFGPGTRLLVL.

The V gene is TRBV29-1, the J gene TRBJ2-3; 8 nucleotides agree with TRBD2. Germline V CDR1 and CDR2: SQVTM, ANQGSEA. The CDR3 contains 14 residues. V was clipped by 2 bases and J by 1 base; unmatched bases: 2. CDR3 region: CSVELREGTDTQYF. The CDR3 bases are TGCAGCGTTGAATTGCGGGAGGGCACAGATACGCAGTATTTT.

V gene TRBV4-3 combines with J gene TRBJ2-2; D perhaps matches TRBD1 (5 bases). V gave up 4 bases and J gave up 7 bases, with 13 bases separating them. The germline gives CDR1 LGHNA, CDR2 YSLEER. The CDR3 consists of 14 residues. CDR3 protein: CASSPGRGGGELFF. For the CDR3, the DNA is TGCGCCAGCAGCCCCGGTAGGGGCGGCGGGGAGCTGTTTTTT.

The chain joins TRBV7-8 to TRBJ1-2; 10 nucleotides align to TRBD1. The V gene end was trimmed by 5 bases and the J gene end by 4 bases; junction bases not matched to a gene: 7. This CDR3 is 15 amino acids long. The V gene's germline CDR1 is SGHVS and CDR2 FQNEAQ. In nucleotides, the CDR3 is TGTGCCAGCAGCAAAGGGACAGGGGAGTCCTATGGCTACACCTTC. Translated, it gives CASSKGTGESYGYTF.

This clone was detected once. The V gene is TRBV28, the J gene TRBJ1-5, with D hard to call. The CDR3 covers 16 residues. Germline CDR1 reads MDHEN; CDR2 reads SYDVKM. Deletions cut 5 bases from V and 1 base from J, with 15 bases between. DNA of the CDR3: TGTGCCAGCAGTCTGGGCATACTAGGGAGCAATCAGCCCCAGCATTTT. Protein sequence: CASSLGILGSNQPQHF.

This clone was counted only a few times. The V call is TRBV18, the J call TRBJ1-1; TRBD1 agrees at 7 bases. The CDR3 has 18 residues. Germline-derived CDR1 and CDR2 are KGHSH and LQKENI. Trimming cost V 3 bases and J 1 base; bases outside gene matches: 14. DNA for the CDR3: TGTGCCAGCTCACCCGCGGGACAGTCGGTGACCAGGAACACTGAAGCTTTCTTT. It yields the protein CASSPAGQSVTRNTEAFF.

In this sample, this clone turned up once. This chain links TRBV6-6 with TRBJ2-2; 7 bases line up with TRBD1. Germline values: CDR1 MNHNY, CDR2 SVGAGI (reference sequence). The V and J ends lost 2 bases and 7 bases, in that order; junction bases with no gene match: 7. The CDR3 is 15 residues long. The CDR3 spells CASSYQTQGSGELFF. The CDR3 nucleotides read TGTGCCAGCAGTTACCAGACACAGGGGAGCGGGGAGCTGTTTTTT.

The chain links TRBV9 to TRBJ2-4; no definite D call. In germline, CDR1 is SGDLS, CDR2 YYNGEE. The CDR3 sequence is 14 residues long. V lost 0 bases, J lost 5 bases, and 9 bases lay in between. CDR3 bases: TGTGCCAGCAGCGTAGGCCCGACTGAAAACATTCAGTACTTC. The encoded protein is CASSVGPTENIQYF.

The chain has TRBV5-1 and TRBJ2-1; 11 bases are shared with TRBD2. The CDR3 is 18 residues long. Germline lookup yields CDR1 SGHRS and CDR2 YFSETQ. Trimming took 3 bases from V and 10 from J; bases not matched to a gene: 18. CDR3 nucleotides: TGCGCCAGCAGCTCCGGGGTCCCGACTAGCGGGATATTCGGCGAGCAGTTCTTC. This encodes CASSSGVPTSGIFGEQFF.

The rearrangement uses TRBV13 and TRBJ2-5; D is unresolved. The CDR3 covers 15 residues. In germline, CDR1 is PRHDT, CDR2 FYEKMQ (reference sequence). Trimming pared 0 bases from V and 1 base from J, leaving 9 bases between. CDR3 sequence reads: CASSLGPYSQETQYF. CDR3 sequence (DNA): TGTGCCAGCAGCTTAGGGCCTTACAGCCAAGAGACCCAGTACTTC.

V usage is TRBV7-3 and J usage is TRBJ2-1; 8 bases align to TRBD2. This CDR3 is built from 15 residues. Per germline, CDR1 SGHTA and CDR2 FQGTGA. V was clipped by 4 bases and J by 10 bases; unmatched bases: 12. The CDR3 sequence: CASSSGLAPSREQFF. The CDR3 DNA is TGTGCCAGCAGCTCCGGACTAGCACCCTCCAGGGAGCAGTTCTTC. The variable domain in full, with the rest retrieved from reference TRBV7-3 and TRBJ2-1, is GAGVSQTPSNKVTEKGKYVELRCDPISGHTALYWYRQSLGQGPEFLIYFQGTGAADDSGLPNDRFFAVRPEGSVSTLKIQRTERGDSAVYLCASSSGLAPSREQFFGPGTRLTVL.

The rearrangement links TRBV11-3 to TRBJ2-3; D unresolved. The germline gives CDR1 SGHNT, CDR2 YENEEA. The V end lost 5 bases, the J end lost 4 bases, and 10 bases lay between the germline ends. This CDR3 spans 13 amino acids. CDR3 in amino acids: CASSPRLSDTQYF. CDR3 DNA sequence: TGTGCCAGCAGCCCGAGACTGTCAGATACGCAGTATTTT.

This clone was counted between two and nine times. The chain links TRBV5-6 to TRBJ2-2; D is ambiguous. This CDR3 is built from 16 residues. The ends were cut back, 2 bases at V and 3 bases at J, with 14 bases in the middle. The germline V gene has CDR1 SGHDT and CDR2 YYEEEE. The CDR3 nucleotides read TGTGCCAGCAGCTTTTGGGTGCAGGCCGACACCGGGGAGCTGTTTTTT. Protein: CASSFWVQADTGELFF. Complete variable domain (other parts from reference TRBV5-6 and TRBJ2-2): DAGVTQSPTHLIKTRGQQVTLRCSPKSGHDTVSWYQQALGQGPQFIFQYYEEEERQRGNFPDRFSGHQFPNYSSELNVNALLLGDSALYLCASSFWVQADTGELFFGEGSRLTVL.

Written as DNA, the CDR3 is TGTGCCAGCAGTGGACCGACCGGGACAGCTGAAGAGACCCAGTACTTC. Residues: CASSGPTGTAEETQYF. The chain couples TRBV2 to TRBJ2-5, with 7 bases that match TRBD1. Germline CDR1 and CDR2: SNHLY and FYNNEI. This CDR3 has 16 amino acids. The J segment lost 3 bases and the V segment lost 4 bases, leaving 11 bases of the junction unmatched.

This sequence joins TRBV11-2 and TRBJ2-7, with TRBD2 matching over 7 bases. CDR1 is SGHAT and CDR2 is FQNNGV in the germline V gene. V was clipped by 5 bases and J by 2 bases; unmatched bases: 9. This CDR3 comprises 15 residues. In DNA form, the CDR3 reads TGTGCCAGCAGCCCAATGGCTAGCGGTCCCTACGAGCAGTACTTC. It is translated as CASSPMASGPYEQYF.

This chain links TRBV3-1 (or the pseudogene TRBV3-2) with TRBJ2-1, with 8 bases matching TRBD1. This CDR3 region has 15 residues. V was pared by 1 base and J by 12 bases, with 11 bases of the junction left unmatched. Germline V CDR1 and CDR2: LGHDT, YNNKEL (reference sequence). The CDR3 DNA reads TGTGCCAGCAGCCAAGGGGACAGGCCCTCCTTGGGGCAGTTCTTC. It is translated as CASSQGDRPSLGQFF.

CDR3 amino acids: CASRSSLAGGPANEQFF. The CDR3 DNA reads as TGTGCCAGCAGGTCATCACTAGCGGGAGGGCCGGCAAATGAGCAGTTCTTC. This chain links TRBV28 with TRBJ2-1, with 13 bases identical to TRBD2. The V segment lost 6 bases and the J segment 7 bases; nucleotides outside the gene matches: 12. The germline V gene encodes CDR1 MDHEN and CDR2 SYDVKM. The CDR3 extends over 17 amino acids.